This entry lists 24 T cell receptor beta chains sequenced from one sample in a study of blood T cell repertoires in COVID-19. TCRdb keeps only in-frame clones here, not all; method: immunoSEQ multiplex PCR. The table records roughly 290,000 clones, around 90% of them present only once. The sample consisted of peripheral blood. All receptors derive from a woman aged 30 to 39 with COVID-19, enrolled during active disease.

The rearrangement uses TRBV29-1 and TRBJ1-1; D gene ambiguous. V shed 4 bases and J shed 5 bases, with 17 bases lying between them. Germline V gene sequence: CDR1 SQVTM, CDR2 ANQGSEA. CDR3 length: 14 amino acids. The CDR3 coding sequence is TGCAGCGTTGTTCCTGGTCTAACGGGGACTGAAGCTTTCTTT. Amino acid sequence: CSVVPGLTGTEAFF.

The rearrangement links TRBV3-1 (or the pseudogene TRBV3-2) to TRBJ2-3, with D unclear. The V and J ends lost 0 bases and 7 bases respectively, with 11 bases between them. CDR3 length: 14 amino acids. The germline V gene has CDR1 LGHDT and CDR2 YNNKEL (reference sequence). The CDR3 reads CASSQEPRHNTQYF. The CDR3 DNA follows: TGTGCCAGCAGCCAAGAGCCTAGGCATAATACGCAGTATTTT.

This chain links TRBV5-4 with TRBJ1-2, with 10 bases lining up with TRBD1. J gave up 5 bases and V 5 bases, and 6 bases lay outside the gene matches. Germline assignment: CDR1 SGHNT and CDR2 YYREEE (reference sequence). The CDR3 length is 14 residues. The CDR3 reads CASRSGQGWYGYTF. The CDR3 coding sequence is TGTGCCAGCAGATCGGGACAGGGGTGGTATGGCTACACCTTC.

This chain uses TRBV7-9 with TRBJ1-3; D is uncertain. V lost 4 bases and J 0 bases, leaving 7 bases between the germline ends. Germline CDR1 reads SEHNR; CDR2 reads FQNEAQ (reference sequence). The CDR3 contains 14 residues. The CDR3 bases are TGTGCCAGCAGCTACACACCCTCTGGAAACACCATATATTTT. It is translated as CASSYTPSGNTIYF. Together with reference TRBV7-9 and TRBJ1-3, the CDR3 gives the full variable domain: DTGVSQNPRHKITKRGQNVTFRCDPISEHNRLYWYRQTLGQGPEFLTYFQNEAQLEKSRLLSDRFSAERPKGSFSTLEIQRTEQGDSAMYLCASSYTPSGNTIYFGEGSWLTVV.

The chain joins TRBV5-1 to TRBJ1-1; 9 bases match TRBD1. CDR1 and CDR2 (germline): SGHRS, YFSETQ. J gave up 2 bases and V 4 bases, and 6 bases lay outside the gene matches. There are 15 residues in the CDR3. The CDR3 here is CASSARQGVNTEAFF. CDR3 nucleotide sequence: TGCGCCAGCAGCGCAAGACAGGGGGTCAACACTGAAGCTTTCTTT.

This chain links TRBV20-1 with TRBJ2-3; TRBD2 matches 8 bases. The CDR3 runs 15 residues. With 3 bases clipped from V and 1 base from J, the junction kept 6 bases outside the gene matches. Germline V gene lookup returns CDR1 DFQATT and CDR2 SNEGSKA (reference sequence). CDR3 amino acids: CSASTLAGRTDTQYF. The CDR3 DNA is TGCAGTGCTAGTACATTAGCGGGGCGCACAGATACGCAGTATTTT.

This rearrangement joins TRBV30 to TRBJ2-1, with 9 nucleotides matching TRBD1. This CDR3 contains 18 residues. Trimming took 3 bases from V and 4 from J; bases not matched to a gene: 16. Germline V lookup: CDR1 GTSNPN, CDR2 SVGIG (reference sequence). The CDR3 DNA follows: TGTGCCTGGAGCGTTATTACCACGGGACAGGGATTATACAATGAGCAGTTCTTC. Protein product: CAWSVITTGQGLYNEQFF.

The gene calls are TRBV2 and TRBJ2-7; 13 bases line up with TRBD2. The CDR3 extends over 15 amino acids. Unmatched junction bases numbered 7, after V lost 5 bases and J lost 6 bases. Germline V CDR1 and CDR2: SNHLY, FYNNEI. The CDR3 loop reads CASSLLGLAGPEQYF. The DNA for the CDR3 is TGTGCCAGCAGTCTCCTGGGACTAGCGGGACCCGAGCAGTACTTC.

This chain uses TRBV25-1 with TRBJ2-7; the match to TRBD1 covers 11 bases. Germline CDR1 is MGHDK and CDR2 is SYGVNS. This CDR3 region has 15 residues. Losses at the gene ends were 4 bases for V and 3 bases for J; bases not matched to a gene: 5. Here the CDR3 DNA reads TGTGCCAGCAGTGCTACGGGACAGGGGGACTACGAGCAGTACTTC. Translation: CASSATGQGDYEQYF.

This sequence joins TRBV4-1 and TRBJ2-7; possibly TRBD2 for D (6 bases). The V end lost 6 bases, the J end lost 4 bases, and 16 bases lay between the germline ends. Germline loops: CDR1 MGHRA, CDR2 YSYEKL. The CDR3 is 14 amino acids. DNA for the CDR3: TGCGCCAGCAGTGGATCCGGACTAACTTACGAGCAGTACTTC. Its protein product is CASSGSGLTYEQYF.

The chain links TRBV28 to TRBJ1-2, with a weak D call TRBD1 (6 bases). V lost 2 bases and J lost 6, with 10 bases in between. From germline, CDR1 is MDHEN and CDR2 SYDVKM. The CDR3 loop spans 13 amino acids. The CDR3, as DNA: TGTGCCAGCAGTTTACAGGGGACGGATGGCTACACCTTC. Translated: CASSLQGTDGYTF.

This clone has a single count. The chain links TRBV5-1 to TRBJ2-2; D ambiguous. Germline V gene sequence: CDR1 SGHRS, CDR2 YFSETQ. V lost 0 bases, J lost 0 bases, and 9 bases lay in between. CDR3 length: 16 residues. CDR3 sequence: CASSLAQQTNTGELFF. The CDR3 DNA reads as TGCGCCAGCAGCTTGGCACAGCAAACGAACACCGGGGAGCTGTTTTTT.

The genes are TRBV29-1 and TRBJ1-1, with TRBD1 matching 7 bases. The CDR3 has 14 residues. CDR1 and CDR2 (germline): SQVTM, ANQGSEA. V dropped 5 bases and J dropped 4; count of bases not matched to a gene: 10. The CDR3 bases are TGCAGCGTTCCCAGGGGGTTCGGTATCACTGAAGCTTTCTTT. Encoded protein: CSVPRGFGITEAFF.

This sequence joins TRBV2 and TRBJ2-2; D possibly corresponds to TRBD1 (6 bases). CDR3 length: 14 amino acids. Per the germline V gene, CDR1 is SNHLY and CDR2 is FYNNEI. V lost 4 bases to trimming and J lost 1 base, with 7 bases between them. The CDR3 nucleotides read TGTGCCAGCAGTGCGGGACAGAACACCGGGGAGCTGTTTTTT. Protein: CASSAGQNTGELFF.

Written as DNA, the CDR3 is TGTGCCAGCAGTGCCCCGGGACAATACTATGGCTACACCTTC. The encoded protein is CASSAPGQYYGYTF. The chain combines TRBV9 with TRBJ1-2; D possibly corresponds to TRBD1 (6 bases). V dropped 5 bases and J dropped 3 bases, with 14 bases sitting between them. The CDR3 totals 14 residues. Germline V gives CDR1 SGDLS, CDR2 YYNGEE.

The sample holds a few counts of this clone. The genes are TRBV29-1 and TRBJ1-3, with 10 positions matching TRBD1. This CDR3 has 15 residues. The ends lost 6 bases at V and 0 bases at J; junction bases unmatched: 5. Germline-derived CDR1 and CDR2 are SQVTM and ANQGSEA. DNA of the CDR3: TGCAGCGTCCAAGGACAGGGGGGCTCTGGAAACACCATATATTTT. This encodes CSVQGQGGSGNTIYF.

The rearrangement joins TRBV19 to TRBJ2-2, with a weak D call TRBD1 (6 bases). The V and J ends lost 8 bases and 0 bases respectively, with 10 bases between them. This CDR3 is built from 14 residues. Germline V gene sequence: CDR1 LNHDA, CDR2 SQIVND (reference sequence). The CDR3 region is CASCRTANTGELFF. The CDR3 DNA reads TGTGCCAGTTGCAGGACAGCGAACACCGGGGAGCTGTTTTTT.

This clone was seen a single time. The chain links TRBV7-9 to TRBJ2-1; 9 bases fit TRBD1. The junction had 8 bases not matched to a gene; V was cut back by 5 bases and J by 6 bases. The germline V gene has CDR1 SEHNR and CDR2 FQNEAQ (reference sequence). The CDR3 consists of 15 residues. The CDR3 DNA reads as TGTGCCAGCAGCATACGACAGGGGGAAAGCAATGAGCAGTTCTTC. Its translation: CASSIRQGESNEQFF.

This CDR3 reads CASRTVAGEQFF. The CDR3 nucleotides are TGTGCCAGTAGGACAGTAGCGGGGGAGCAGTTCTTC. The J gene is TRBJ2-1, the V gene TRBV19; 8 bases line up with TRBD2. The CDR3 covers 12 residues. V was clipped by 6 bases and J by 10 bases; unmatched bases: 5. Germline loops: CDR1 LNHDA, CDR2 SQIVND (reference sequence).

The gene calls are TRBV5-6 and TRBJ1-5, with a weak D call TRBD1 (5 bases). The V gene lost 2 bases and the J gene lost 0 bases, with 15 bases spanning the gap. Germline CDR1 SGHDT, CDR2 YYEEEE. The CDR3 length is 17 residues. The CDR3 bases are TGTGCCAGCAGCTTTACCACAGGAGCGTATAGCAATCAGCCCCAGCATTTT. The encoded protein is CASSFTTGAYSNQPQHF.

CDR3 residues: CSVSTSGWTGELFF. CDR3 sequence (DNA): TGCAGCGTTTCGACTAGCGGGTGGACCGGGGAGCTGTTTTTT. The rearrangement uses TRBV29-1 and TRBJ2-2, with 10 bases that match TRBD2. Per the germline V gene, CDR1 is SQVTM and CDR2 is ANQGSEA. Trimming at V came to 5 bases and at J to 5 bases, leaving 5 bases not matched to a gene. The CDR3 sequence is 14 residues long.

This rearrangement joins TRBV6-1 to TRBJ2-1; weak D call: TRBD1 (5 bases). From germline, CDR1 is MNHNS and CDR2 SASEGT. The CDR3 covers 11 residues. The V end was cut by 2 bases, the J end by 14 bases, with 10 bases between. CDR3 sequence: CASSERGYEFF. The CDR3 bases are TGTGCCAGCAGTGAAAGGGGATATGAGTTCTTC.

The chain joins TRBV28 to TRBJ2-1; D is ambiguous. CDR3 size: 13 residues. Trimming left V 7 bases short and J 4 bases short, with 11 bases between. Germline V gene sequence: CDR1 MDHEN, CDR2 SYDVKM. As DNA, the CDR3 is TGTGCCAGCACCAAGACTGGTTACAATGAGCAGTTCTTC. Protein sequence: CASTKTGYNEQFF.

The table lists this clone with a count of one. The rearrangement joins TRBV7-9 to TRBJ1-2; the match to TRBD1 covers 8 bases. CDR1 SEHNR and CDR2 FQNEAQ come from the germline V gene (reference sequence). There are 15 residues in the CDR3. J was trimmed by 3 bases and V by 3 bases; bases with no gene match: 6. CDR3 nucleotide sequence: TGTGCCAGCAGCTTTGGTGGACAGGGAGACTATGGCTACACCTTC. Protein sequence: CASSFGGQGDYGYTF.